This is a list of T cell receptor beta chains from one sample in a study of post-analysis software for immune sequencing data. TCRdb fed the PCR reads into MiXCR, producing one record per CDR3 protein. This table holds about 810,000 distinct CDR3 sequences, roughly 50% found once. The sequencing input was blood. The receptor set was obtained from a girl aged 10-17 years with multiple sclerosis. Each CDR3 is given with its conserved first and last residue. The order of the fields is D gene, J gene, clone size, V gene, CDR3 DNA, CDR3 protein. The D gene is left open where the match is weak. Clone size, where shown, is once, few, many, or a class for clones that have expanded.

d_call: TRBD1; j_call: TRBJ1-2; clone_size: once; v_call: TRBV2; cdr3_nt: TGTGCCAGGGCCCTGGGACAGAGCTATGGCTACACCTTC; cdr3_aa: CARALGQSYGYTF
d_call: .; j_call: TRBJ1-2; clone_size: .; v_call: TRBV20-1; cdr3_nt: TGCAGTGCTCGGCCACAGAGCACTAACTATGGCTACACCTTC; cdr3_aa: CSARPQSTNYGYTF
d_call: .; j_call: TRBJ2-7; clone_size: .; v_call: TRBV29-1; cdr3_nt: TGCAGCGTTGAGTTCGAGAGCTACGAGCAGTACTTC; cdr3_aa: CSVEFESYEQYF
d_call: .; j_call: TRBJ2-7; clone_size: .; v_call: TRBV7-6; cdr3_nt: TGTGCCAGCAGCTTAACGTCCGGAACCGAAGGGTTCGAGCAGTACTTC; cdr3_aa: CASSLTSGTEGFEQYF
d_call: .; j_call: TRBJ2-5; clone_size: .; v_call: TRBV20-1; cdr3_nt: TGCAGTCCGCGGACCCGACAAGAGACCCAGTACTTC; cdr3_aa: CSPRTRQETQYF
d_call: .; j_call: TRBJ2-7; clone_size: .; v_call: TRBV2; cdr3_nt: TGTGCCAGCGCAGGGGACTCCCTCGAGCAGTACTTC; cdr3_aa: CASAGDSLEQYF
d_call: .; j_call: TRBJ2-7; clone_size: few; v_call: TRBV7-9; cdr3_nt: TGTGCCAGCAGCTCCGGGGTAGGGTTTGAGCAGTACTTC; cdr3_aa: CASSSGVGFEQYF
d_call: .; j_call: TRBJ1-3; clone_size: .; v_call: TRBV29-1; cdr3_nt: TGCAGCGTTGGTGGGGACTCTGGAAACACCATATATTTT; cdr3_aa: CSVGGDSGNTIYF
d_call: .; j_call: TRBJ2-7; clone_size: .; v_call: TRBV5-1; cdr3_nt: TGCGCCAGCAGCTTTCCAGGCAGGGCCTACGAGCAGTACTTC; cdr3_aa: CASSFPGRAYEQYF
d_call: .; j_call: TRBJ1-1; clone_size: .; v_call: TRBV5-1; cdr3_nt: TGCGCCAGCAGCTTTTTTGGTAGGGGGTTTATGAACACTGAAGCTTTCTTT; cdr3_aa: CASSFFGRGFMNTEAFF
d_call: .; j_call: TRBJ2-7; clone_size: .; v_call: TRBV12-3/TRBV12-4; cdr3_nt: TGTGCCAGCAGGGACGGGACTCTGAGCTCCTACGAGCAGTACTTC; cdr3_aa: CASRDGTLSSYEQYF
d_call: TRBD2; j_call: TRBJ2-7; clone_size: .; v_call: TRBV20-1; cdr3_nt: TGCAGTGCTCCAACTAGCGGGGGTATCTACGAGCAGTACTTC; cdr3_aa: CSAPTSGGIYEQYF
d_call: .; j_call: TRBJ2-7; clone_size: .; v_call: TRBV7-8; cdr3_nt: TGTGCCAGCAGCTTTTCGGTGCATCACTACGAGCAGTACTTC; cdr3_aa: CASSFSVHHYEQYF
d_call: TRBD1; j_call: TRBJ1-6; clone_size: few; v_call: TRBV9; cdr3_nt: TGTGCCAGCAGCCCCCGACAGGGAGATTCACCCCTCCACTTT; cdr3_aa: CASSPRQGDSPLHF
d_call: TRBD2; j_call: TRBJ2-1; clone_size: few; v_call: TRBV3-1; cdr3_nt: TGTGCCAGCAGCCAAGAGGTAACTAGCGGGAACAGTGAGCAGTTCTTC; cdr3_aa: CASSQEVTSGNSEQFF
d_call: TRBD2; j_call: TRBJ2-1; clone_size: .; v_call: TRBV10-3; cdr3_nt: TGTGCCATCAGTGACCTAGCGGGAGCCTATGAGCAGTTCTTC; cdr3_aa: CAISDLAGAYEQFF
d_call: .; j_call: TRBJ1-1; clone_size: .; v_call: TRBV7-9; cdr3_nt: TGTGCCAGCACCGTATCTGGCGGAAACACTGAAGCTTTCTTT; cdr3_aa: CASTVSGGNTEAFF
d_call: TRBD1; j_call: TRBJ2-1; clone_size: .; v_call: TRBV9; cdr3_nt: TGTGCCAGCAGCCCCTGGACAGGGGAGGTTAGCTACAATGAGCAGTTCTTC; cdr3_aa: CASSPWTGEVSYNEQFF
d_call: .; j_call: TRBJ2-2; clone_size: .; v_call: TRBV29-1; cdr3_nt: TGCAGCGTTGGGGGGAAGCGGACCGGGGAGCTGTTTTTT; cdr3_aa: CSVGGKRTGELFF
d_call: .; j_call: TRBJ2-6; clone_size: few; v_call: TRBV6-5; cdr3_nt: TGTGCCAGCAGTTACCCCGTTCCTGGGGCCAACGTCCTGACTTTC; cdr3_aa: CASSYPVPGANVLTF
d_call: .; j_call: TRBJ2-3; clone_size: few; v_call: TRBV6-1; cdr3_nt: TGTGCCAGCCCCCCGAGGGGATCGGGGAAGAGCACAGATACGCAGTATTTT; cdr3_aa: CASPPRGSGKSTDTQYF
d_call: TRBD1; j_call: TRBJ2-7; clone_size: few; v_call: TRBV29-1; cdr3_nt: TGCAGCGTTGATCAGGGGGCGGACGAGCAGTACTTC; cdr3_aa: CSVDQGADEQYF
d_call: .; j_call: TRBJ2-4; clone_size: few; v_call: TRBV11-2; cdr3_nt: TGTGCCAGCAGCACGGGGTCGGCACTCTCGGTGGGTGAGCAGTACTTC; cdr3_aa: CASSTGSALSVGEQYF
d_call: TRBD2; j_call: TRBJ2-7; clone_size: .; v_call: TRBV3-1; cdr3_nt: TGTGCCAGCAGCCCCGGGACTAGCTTGTACGAGCAGTACTTC; cdr3_aa: CASSPGTSLYEQYF
d_call: .; j_call: TRBJ2-7; clone_size: .; v_call: TRBV20-1; cdr3_nt: TGCAGTGCTAGAGGGACCGACAGCTCCTACGAGCAGTACTTC; cdr3_aa: CSARGTDSSYEQYF
d_call: .; j_call: TRBJ2-1; clone_size: few; v_call: TRBV9; cdr3_nt: TGTGCCAGCAGCGTAGTGAGCGGAGGCACCCACAATGAGCAGTTCTTC; cdr3_aa: CASSVVSGGTHNEQFF
d_call: .; j_call: TRBJ2-1; clone_size: .; v_call: TRBV5-1; cdr3_nt: TGCGCCAGCAGCTTGGAAGGGGGGGAGAACAATGAGCAGTTCTTC; cdr3_aa: CASSLEGGENNEQFF
d_call: .; j_call: TRBJ1-2; clone_size: .; v_call: TRBV4-1; cdr3_nt: TGCGCCAGCAGCCAAGATCTTACGGTCTACACCTTC; cdr3_aa: CASSQDLTVYTF
d_call: .; j_call: TRBJ2-3; clone_size: few; v_call: TRBV12-3/TRBV12-4; cdr3_nt: TGTGCCAGCAGTTCCATGGTAGAAGGCACAGATACGCAGTATTTT; cdr3_aa: CASSSMVEGTDTQYF
d_call: .; j_call: TRBJ1-5; clone_size: .; v_call: TRBV27; cdr3_nt: TGTGCCAGCAGGAGCAGGGGTAATCAGCCCCAGCATTTT; cdr3_aa: CASRSRGNQPQHF
d_call: TRBD2; j_call: TRBJ2-5; clone_size: few; v_call: TRBV5-6; cdr3_nt: TGTGCCACTAGGGCGGGGGGGCTCCAAGAGACCCAGTACTTC; cdr3_aa: CATRAGGLQETQYF
d_call: .; j_call: TRBJ2-3; clone_size: .; v_call: TRBV7-2; cdr3_nt: TGTGCCAGCAGCTTAGGGACTGATTCTAGCACAGATACGCAGTATTTT; cdr3_aa: CASSLGTDSSTDTQYF
d_call: TRBD2; j_call: TRBJ2-3; clone_size: .; v_call: TRBV4-1; cdr3_nt: TGCGCCAGCAGCTTTAGCGGGGGGGCGGAGGATACGCAGTATTTT; cdr3_aa: CASSFSGGAEDTQYF
d_call: TRBD1; j_call: TRBJ1-2; clone_size: .; v_call: TRBV3-1; cdr3_nt: TGTGCCAGCAGCCAAAGGGGACAGAACTATGGCTACACCTTC; cdr3_aa: CASSQRGQNYGYTF
d_call: .; j_call: TRBJ1-1; clone_size: .; v_call: TRBV20-1; cdr3_nt: TGCAGTGCCCCCGGGCCCAGCCCCAGAAGTGAAACTTTCTTT; cdr3_aa: CSAPGPSPRSETFF
d_call: .; j_call: TRBJ1-2; clone_size: .; v_call: TRBV6-5; cdr3_nt: TGTGCCAGCAGTTACTCGAAAGGGAGCTACACCTTC; cdr3_aa: CASSYSKGSYTF
d_call: TRBD1; j_call: TRBJ2-7; clone_size: .; v_call: TRBV9; cdr3_nt: TGTGCCAGCAGCGTAGACACAGGGGTCGGCTACGAGCAGTACTTC; cdr3_aa: CASSVDTGVGYEQYF
d_call: TRBD2; j_call: TRBJ2-3; clone_size: .; v_call: TRBV4-1; cdr3_nt: TGCGCCAGCAGCCAGGGACTAGCGGGGCGAGAGGGGGATACGCAGTATTTT; cdr3_aa: CASSQGLAGREGDTQYF